Presented here are 26 T cell receptor beta chains from one specimen sequenced in a study of T-cell memory formation after mild COVID-19. TCRdb independently ran MiXCR on the 5' RACE reads; one entry per CDR3 protein. The sample carries about 450,000 distinct CDR3 sequences, about 25% recorded once. Sequencing was performed on PBMCs or a T cell subset sorted from them (not recorded which). Every receptor here comes from an adult woman who had mild COVID-19 (a few samples of this study predate the infection). Cell type and time point are not known.

The chain uses TRBV30 and TRBJ2-7; D uncertain. Trimming shortened V by 7 bases and J by 5 bases, and 21 bases separated the two germline ends. The CDR3 is made up of 14 amino acids. The V gene's germline CDR1 is GTSNPN and CDR2 SVGIG (reference sequence). This CDR3 reads CASSRANKRNEQYF. Written as DNA, the CDR3 is TGTGCCTCTTCCCGGGCCAACAAAAGGAACGAGCAGTACTTC.

The gene calls are TRBV3-1 and TRBJ1-6, with D unresolved. Germline CDR1 LGHDT, CDR2 YNNKEL (reference sequence). CDR3 length equals 15 residues. Trimming cost V 4 bases and J 7 bases, with 14 bases left between them. CDR3 amino acids: CASSPRGQGNSPLHF. The CDR3 DNA reads TGTGCCAGCAGCCCACGAGGCCAAGGAAATTCACCCCTCCACTTT.

This chain links TRBV5-1 with TRBJ1-1; D remains unclear. Trimming shortened V by 4 bases and J by 1 base, and 14 bases separated the two germline ends. This CDR3 is 15 amino acids long. Germline lookup yields CDR1 SGHRS and CDR2 YFSETQ. The CDR3 region is CASSAMWSENTEAFF. CDR3 sequence (DNA): TGCGCCAGCAGCGCTATGTGGTCCGAGAACACTGAAGCTTTCTTT.

The table lists this clonotype with many counts. This chain connects TRBV7-3 to TRBJ2-3; D is perhaps TRBD1 or TRBD2 (5 bases each). The CDR3 contains 18 residues. The ends were cut back, 2 bases at V and 2 bases at J, with 20 bases in the middle. Germline V gene sequence: CDR1 SGHTA, CDR2 FQGTGA. In DNA, the CDR3 is TGTGCCAGCAGCTTATACCCCCTTGGGACGGGCAACACAGATACGCAGTATTTT. Its protein product is CASSLYPLGTGNTDTQYF. Full variable domain (rest looked up from reference TRBV7-3 and TRBJ2-3): GAGVSQTPSNKVTEKGKYVELRCDPISGHTALYWYRQSLGQGPEFLIYFQGTGAADDSGLPNDRFFAVRPEGSVSTLKIQRTERGDSAVYLCASSLYPLGTGNTDTQYFGPGTRLTVL.

This chain uses TRBV6-5 with TRBJ1-5, with unresolved D. V lost 2 bases to trimming and J lost 0 bases, with 5 bases between them. Germline-derived CDR1 and CDR2 are MNHEY and SVGAGI. The CDR3 sequence is 14 residues long. The DNA of the CDR3 is TGTGCCAGCAGTTACGCCTATAGCAATCAGCCCCAGCATTTT. Protein product: CASSYAYSNQPQHF.

To note about this clonotype: The germline gene is not matched at one end of the junction; a read error may be the cause. V gene TRBV12-3 or TRBV12-4 combines with J gene TRBJ1-1; 10 bases are shared with TRBD1. The CDR3 totals 14 residues. CDR3 DNA: TGTGCCAGCAGTCCCACCGGGACAGGGGCACGATGGGGCTTT. It translates to CASSPTGTGARWGF.

The gene calls are TRBV5-8 and TRBJ1-6; tentative D call: TRBD1 (6 bases). V lost 0 bases, J lost 0 bases, and 7 bases lay in between. Germline V gene lookup returns CDR1 SGHTS and CDR2 YDEGEE. CDR3 length: 16 residues. CDR3 loop: CASSLEGGSYNSPLHF. The CDR3, as DNA: TGTGCCAGCAGCTTGGAGGGGGGCTCCTATAATTCACCCCTCCACTTT.

The chain links TRBV5-5 to TRBJ2-3; D remains ambiguous. Trimming took 0 bases from V and 2 from J, leaving 10 bases between them. Germline lookup yields CDR1 SGHKS and CDR2 YYEKEE (reference sequence). This CDR3 region has 15 residues. As DNA, the CDR3 is TGTGCCAGCAGCTTGGCCCCGATTTTCACAGATACGCAGTATTTT. Encoded protein: CASSLAPIFTDTQYF.

The chain is built from TRBV20-1 and TRBJ2-7; 14 bases map to TRBD2. V dropped 5 bases and J dropped 5; count of bases not matched to a gene: 5. There are 14 residues in the CDR3. Germline CDR1 is DFQATT and CDR2 is SNEGSKA (reference sequence). CDR3 protein: CSARGTSGRNEQYF. The DNA of the CDR3 is TGCAGTGCTCGGGGGACTAGCGGGAGAAACGAGCAGTACTTC.

There are many counts of this clonotype. The CDR3 loop reads CASSSGTVQETQYF. In DNA, the CDR3 is TGTGCCAGCAGCTCAGGGACAGTTCAAGAGACCCAGTACTTC. The chain combines TRBV5-5 with TRBJ2-5; 7 bases align to TRBD1. CDR3 length: 14 residues. V lost 3 bases to trimming and J lost 2 bases; unmatched junction nucleotides: 4. The germline CDR1 and CDR2 sequences are SGHKS and YYEKEE (reference sequence).

The count of this clonotype is one. The chain recombines TRBV9 with TRBJ2-7, with D possibly being TRBD1 or TRBD2 (5 bases each). Germline V CDR1 and CDR2: SGDLS, YYNGEE. The V gene lost 0 bases and the J gene lost 4 bases, with 11 bases spanning the gap. The CDR3 is 14 amino acids. CDR3 residues: CASSVVGEGYEQYF. CDR3 DNA: TGTGCCAGCAGCGTAGTAGGAGAGGGGTACGAGCAGTACTTC.

This clonotype was counted only a few times. The genes are TRBV5-4 and TRBJ1-2; no clear D gene. V lost 1 base and J lost 5, with 9 bases in between. Looked up from germline, CDR1 is SGHNT and CDR2 is YYREEE (reference sequence). The CDR3 is made up of 13 amino acids. CDR3 DNA sequence: TGTGCCAGCAGCTTGACGGTGGCGTATGGCTACACCTTC. Translating gives CASSLTVAYGYTF. The complete variable domain, with remaining parts taken from reference TRBV5-4 and TRBJ1-2, reads ETGVTQSPTHLIKTRGQQVTLRCSSQSGHNTVSWYQQALGQGPQFIFQYYREEENGRGNFPPRFSGLQFPNYSSELNVNALELDDSALYLCASSLTVAYGYTFGSGTRLTVV.

This clonotype occurred a few times. CDR3 bases: TGTGCCACCAGTGATACGACGACAGGGCCGGAGACCCAGTACTTC. Its protein is CATSDTTTGPETQYF. This chain joins TRBV24-1 and TRBJ2-5, with 7 nucleotides matching TRBD1. J lost 5 bases, V lost 3 bases, and 8 bases had no gene match. Germline V gene lookup returns CDR1 KGHDR and CDR2 SFDVKD. There are 15 residues in the CDR3.

Only a few counts were recorded for this clonotype. The V gene is TRBV29-1, the J gene TRBJ2-5, with TRBD2 matching 14 bases. CDR3 length: 15 amino acids. Germline CDR1 is SQVTM and CDR2 is ANQGSEA. V was clipped by 4 bases and J by 5 bases; unmatched bases: 6. Written as DNA, the CDR3 is TGCAGCGTTGGGACTAGCGGGAGGAGGCGTGAGACCCAGTACTTC. It yields the protein CSVGTSGRRRETQYF. Full variable domain (outside the CDR3, taken from reference TRBV29-1 and TRBJ2-5): SAVISQKPSRDICQRGTSLTIQCQVDSQVTMMFWYRQQPGQSLTLIATANQGSEATYESGFVIDKFPISRPNLTFSTLTVSNMSPEDSSIYLCSVGTSGRRRETQYFGPGTRLLVL.

The chain carries TRBV29-1 and TRBJ1-1; a possible D gene is TRBD1 (5 bases). Germline V lookup: CDR1 SQVTM, CDR2 ANQGSEA. This CDR3 is 11 amino acids long. V dropped 4 bases and J dropped 7 bases, with 10 bases sitting between them. As DNA, the CDR3 is TGCAGCGTTGCCCGGGACGGTGAAGCTTTCTTT. As protein: CSVARDGEAFF.

The chain uses TRBV7-9 and TRBJ1-1; TRBD1 aligns across 7 bases. The CDR3 runs to 15 residues. Germline-derived CDR1 and CDR2 are SEHNR and FQNEAQ (reference sequence). V lost 5 bases to trimming and J lost 3 bases; unmatched junction nucleotides: 9. CDR3 amino acids: CASSKLGDRDTEAFF. The CDR3, as DNA: TGTGCCAGCAGCAAACTCGGCGACAGGGACACTGAAGCTTTCTTT.

This clonotype was detected only a few times. This sequence joins TRBV9 and TRBJ2-7; D uncertain. The germline V and J ends were trimmed by 4 bases and 0 bases, with 11 bases remaining between them. The CDR3 spans 14 residues. Germline values: CDR1 SGDLS, CDR2 YYNGEE. The chain's CDR3 is CASSPWQSSYEQYF. For the CDR3, the DNA is TGTGCCAGCAGCCCATGGCAGAGCTCCTACGAGCAGTACTTC.

This clonotype was counted between two and nine times. V and J are TRBV5-1 and TRBJ2-3, with TRBD2 identical over 8 bases. This CDR3 has 19 amino acids. Trimming at V came to 5 bases and at J to 0 bases, leaving 17 bases not matched to a gene. CDR1 SGHRS and CDR2 YFSETQ come from the germline V gene. CDR3 DNA sequence: TGCGCCAGCAGTGGGTATTCAATGAGCGGGAGCTCTAGCACAGATACGCAGTATTTT. Translation: CASSGYSMSGSSSTDTQYF.

Only a few counts were recorded for this clonotype. V usage is TRBV10-3 and J usage is TRBJ2-1; tentative D call: TRBD2 (6 bases). Germline V gene sequence: CDR1 ENHRY, CDR2 SYGVKD. This CDR3 region has 13 residues. Trimming removed 10 bases from V and 8 bases from J, with 18 bases in between. CDR3 amino acids: CATRAGTGDEQFF. CDR3 bases: TGTGCCACAAGGGCGGGGACTGGGGATGAGCAGTTCTTC.

The chain links TRBV6-6 to TRBJ2-7; TRBD1 is a possible D gene (5 bases). Germline CDR1 and CDR2: MNHNY and SVGAGI (reference sequence). The ends were cut back, 0 bases at V and 3 bases at J, with 9 bases in the middle. The CDR3 is made up of 14 amino acids. The CDR3 region is CASSYSAGIYEQYF. The CDR3 DNA follows: TGTGCCAGCAGTTACTCGGCAGGGATCTACGAGCAGTACTTC.

V gene TRBV9 combines with J gene TRBJ2-5, with 8 nucleotides matching TRBD2. J gave up 9 bases and V 4 bases, and 11 bases lay outside the gene matches. CDR1 and CDR2 (germline): SGDLS, YYNGEE. The CDR3 sequence is 14 residues long. CDR3: CASSIGGGSGPQYF. For the CDR3, the DNA is TGTGCCAGCAGCATCGGGGGGGGCTCTGGCCCCCAGTACTTC.

This clonotype was observed a few times. V and J are TRBV7-9 and TRBJ2-7; 7 positions match TRBD1. V was pared by 5 bases and J by 4 bases, with 8 bases of the junction left unmatched. From germline, CDR1 is SEHNR and CDR2 FQNEAQ (reference sequence). This CDR3 is 14 amino acids long. This chain's CDR3 is CASSVPGQWYEQYF. The CDR3 coding sequence is TGTGCCAGCAGCGTACCGGGACAGTGGTACGAGCAGTACTTC.

This clonotype was observed a few times. The chain recombines TRBV7-2 with TRBJ2-7, with 7 bases lining up with TRBD1. The ends lost 7 bases at V and 0 bases at J; junction bases unmatched: 9. CDR3 length: 15 residues. Germline V gene sequence: CDR1 SGHTA, CDR2 FQGNSA. CDR3 sequence: CASTGGQAVSYEQYF. In DNA form, the CDR3 reads TGTGCCAGCACCGGAGGACAGGCGGTCTCCTACGAGCAGTACTTC.

In this sample, this clonotype turned up a few times. This rearrangement joins TRBV5-1 to TRBJ2-7, with 10 bases lining up with TRBD2. The V gene end was trimmed by 4 bases and the J gene end by 3 bases; junction bases not matched to a gene: 7. This CDR3 spans 15 amino acids. The V gene's germline CDR1 is SGHRS and CDR2 YFSETQ. Here the CDR3 reads CASSDVAGGNYEQYF. Here the CDR3 DNA reads TGCGCCAGCAGCGATGTAGCGGGAGGAAACTACGAGCAGTACTTC.

Only one count was recorded for this clonotype. This chain links TRBV9 with TRBJ2-2, with 8 bases aligning to TRBD2. The trim removed 0 bases at V and 3 bases at J, leaving 7 bases unmatched. The CDR3 is 17 residues long. The germline gives CDR1 SGDLS, CDR2 YYNGEE. CDR3 DNA: TGTGCCAGCAGCGTAGCTACATGGCGGGAGGACACCGGGGAGCTGTTTTTT. Its translation is CASSVATWREDTGELFF.

This clonotype was counted only a few times. The V call is TRBV6-2 or TRBV6-3, the J call TRBJ2-2; a possible D gene is TRBD1 (6 bases). Trimming left V 5 bases short and J 5 bases short, with 9 bases between. Germline V gene sequence: CDR1 MNHEY, CDR2 SVGEGT. The CDR3 contains 13 residues. The CDR3 loop reads CASSHRETGELFF. CDR3 in DNA: TGTGCCAGCAGTCACAGGGAGACCGGGGAGCTGTTTTTT.